This is a list of T cell receptor beta chains from one sample in a study of blood T cell repertoires in COVID-19. Sequenced by immunoSEQ multiplex PCR; TCRdb stores in-frame clones only, minus some. The sample records some 120,000 clones, about 86% being singletons. The sequencing sample was made of peripheral blood. The origin of the receptors is an older man with active or convalescent COVID-19. Both conserved end residues are trimmed from each CDR3. A D gene is named only where the DNA matches it firmly. Part of the rows lack a size; the others show once, few, many or a class for expanded clones.

V: TRBV7-2; size: -; D: TRBD1; CDR3: ASSLVPGGNGNTIY
V: TRBV5-1; size: -; D: -; CDR3: ASSLGPTVSNEQF
V: TRBV6-5; size: once; D: -; CDR3: ASGKQGREWETQY
V: TRBV5-4; size: -; D: -; CDR3: ASSPLFGEETQY
V: TRBV18; size: -; D: -; CDR3: ASSRQPLGNQPQH
V: TRBV30; size: once; D: -; CDR3: AWSVPENYNSPLH
V: TRBV3-1/TRBV3-2; size: -; D: TRBD2; CDR3: ASSRTSGANEQY
V: TRBV3-1/TRBV3-2; size: -; D: -; CDR3: ASSRTDSTFNTIY
V: TRBV19; size: -; D: -; CDR3: ASSPLSEKLF
V: TRBV7-2; size: -; D: -; CDR3: ASSLESDSYEQY
V: TRBV7-2; size: -; D: -; CDR3: ASSSTGTSYNEQF
V: TRBV6-1; size: -; D: -; CDR3: ASSDGGNYGYT
V: TRBV4-3; size: few; D: TRBD1; CDR3: ASSQGSGGNEKLF
V: TRBV6-2/TRBV6-3; size: -; D: -; CDR3: ASSAPSRGQETQY
V: TRBV27; size: -; D: -; CDR3: ASSRLGGNTEAF
V: TRBV7-8; size: -; D: TRBD2; CDR3: ASSLAAPLAGVPRLYEQY
V: TRBV5-6; size: -; D: -; CDR3: ASSLAGHNQPQH
V: TRBV4-1; size: -; D: -; CDR3: ASSQGGRGVNTEAF
V: TRBV6-5; size: -; D: -; CDR3: ASSSTGYNEKLF
V: TRBV14; size: -; D: TRBD2; CDR3: ASSQDRRGSYNEQF
V: TRBV7-6; size: once; D: TRBD2; CDR3: ASSLGGGAYDTQY
V: TRBV19; size: -; D: -; CDR3: ASSPWEVDYGYT
V: TRBV30; size: -; D: TRBD1; CDR3: AWSTPGTGGKQPQH
V: TRBV10-2; size: -; D: TRBD1; CDR3: ASNTRDRPYEQY
V: TRBV9; size: -; D: TRBD1; CDR3: ASSAQGAYGYT
V: TRBV7-3; size: -; D: -; CDR3: ASSLTSGDRSPLH
V: TRBV5-4; size: -; D: TRBD1; CDR3: ASSSPGQGATNEKLF